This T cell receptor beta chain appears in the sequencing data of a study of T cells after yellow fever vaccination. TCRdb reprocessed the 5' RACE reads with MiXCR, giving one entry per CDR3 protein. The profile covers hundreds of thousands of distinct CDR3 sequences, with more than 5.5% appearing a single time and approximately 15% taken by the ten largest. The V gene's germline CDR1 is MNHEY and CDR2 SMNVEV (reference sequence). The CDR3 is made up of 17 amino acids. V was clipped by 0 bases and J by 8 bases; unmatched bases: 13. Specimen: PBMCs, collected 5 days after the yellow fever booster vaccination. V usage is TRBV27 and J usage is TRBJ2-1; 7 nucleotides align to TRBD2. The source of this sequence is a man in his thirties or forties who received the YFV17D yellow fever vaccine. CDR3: CASSLSPWGGPGDEQFF. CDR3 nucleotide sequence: TGTGCCAGCAGTTTATCTCCATGGGGAGGGCCGGGGGATGAGCAGTTCTTC.